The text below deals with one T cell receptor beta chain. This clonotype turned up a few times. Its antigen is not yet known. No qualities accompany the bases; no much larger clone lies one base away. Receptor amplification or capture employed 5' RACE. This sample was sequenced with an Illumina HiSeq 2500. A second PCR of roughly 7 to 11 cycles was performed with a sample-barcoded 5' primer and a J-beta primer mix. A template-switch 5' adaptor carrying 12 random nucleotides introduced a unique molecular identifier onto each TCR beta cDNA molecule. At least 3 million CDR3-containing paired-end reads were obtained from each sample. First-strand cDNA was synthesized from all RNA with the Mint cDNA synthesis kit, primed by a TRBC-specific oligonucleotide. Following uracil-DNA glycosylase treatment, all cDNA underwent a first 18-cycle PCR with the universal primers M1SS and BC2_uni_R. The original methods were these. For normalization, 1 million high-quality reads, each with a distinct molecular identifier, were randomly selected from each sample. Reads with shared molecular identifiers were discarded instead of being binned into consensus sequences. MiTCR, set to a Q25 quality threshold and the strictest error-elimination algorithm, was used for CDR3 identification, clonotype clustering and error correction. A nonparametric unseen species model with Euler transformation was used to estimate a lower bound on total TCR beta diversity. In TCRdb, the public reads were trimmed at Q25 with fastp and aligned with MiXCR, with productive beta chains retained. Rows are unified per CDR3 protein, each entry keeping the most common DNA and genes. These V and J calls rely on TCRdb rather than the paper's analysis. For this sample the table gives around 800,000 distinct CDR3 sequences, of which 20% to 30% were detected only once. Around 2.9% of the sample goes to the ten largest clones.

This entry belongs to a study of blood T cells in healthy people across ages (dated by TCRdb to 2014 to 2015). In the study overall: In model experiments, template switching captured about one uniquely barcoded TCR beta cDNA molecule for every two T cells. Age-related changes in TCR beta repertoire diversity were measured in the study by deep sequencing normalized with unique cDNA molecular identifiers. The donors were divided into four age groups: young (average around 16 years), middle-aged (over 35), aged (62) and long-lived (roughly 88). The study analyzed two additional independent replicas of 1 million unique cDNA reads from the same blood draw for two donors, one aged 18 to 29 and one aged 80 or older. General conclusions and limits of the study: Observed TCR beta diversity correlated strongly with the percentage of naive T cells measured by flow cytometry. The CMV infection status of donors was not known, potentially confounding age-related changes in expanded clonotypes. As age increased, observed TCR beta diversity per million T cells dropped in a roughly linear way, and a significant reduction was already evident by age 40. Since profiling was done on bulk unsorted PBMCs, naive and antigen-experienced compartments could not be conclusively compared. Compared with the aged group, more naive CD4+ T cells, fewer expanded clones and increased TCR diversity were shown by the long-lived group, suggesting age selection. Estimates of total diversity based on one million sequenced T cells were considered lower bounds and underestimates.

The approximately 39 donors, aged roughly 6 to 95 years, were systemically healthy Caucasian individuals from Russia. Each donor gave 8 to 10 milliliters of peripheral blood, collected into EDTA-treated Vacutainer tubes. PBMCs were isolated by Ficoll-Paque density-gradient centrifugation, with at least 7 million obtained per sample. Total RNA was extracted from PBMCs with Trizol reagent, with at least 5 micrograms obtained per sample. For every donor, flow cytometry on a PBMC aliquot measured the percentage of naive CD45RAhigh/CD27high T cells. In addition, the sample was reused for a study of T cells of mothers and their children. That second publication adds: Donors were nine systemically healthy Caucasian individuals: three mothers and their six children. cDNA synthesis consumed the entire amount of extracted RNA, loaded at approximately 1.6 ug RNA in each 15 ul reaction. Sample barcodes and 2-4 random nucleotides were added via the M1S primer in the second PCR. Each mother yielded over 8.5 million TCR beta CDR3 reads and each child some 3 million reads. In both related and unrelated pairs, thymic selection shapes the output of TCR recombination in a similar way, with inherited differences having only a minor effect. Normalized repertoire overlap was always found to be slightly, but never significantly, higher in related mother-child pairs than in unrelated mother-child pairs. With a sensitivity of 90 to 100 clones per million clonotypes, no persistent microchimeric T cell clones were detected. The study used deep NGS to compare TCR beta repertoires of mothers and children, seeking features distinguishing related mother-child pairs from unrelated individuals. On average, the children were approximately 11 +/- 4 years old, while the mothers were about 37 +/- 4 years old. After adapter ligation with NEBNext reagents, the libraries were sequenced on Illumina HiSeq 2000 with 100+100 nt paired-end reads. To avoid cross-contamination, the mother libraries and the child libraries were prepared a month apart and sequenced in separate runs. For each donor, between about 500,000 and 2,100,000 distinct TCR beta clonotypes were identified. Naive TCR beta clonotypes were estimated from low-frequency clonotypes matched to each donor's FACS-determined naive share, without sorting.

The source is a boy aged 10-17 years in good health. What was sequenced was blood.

The DNA sequence reads TGTGCCAGCAGTCCCACGGGGAGTTGGGGCTACACCTTC. Translated, it reads CASSPTGSWGYTF. The chain is made from TRBV7-9 and TRBJ1-2; no D gene can be assigned with confidence. Between the V and J ends, shortened by 6 bases and 8 bases respectively, the junction contains 16 bases. There are 13 amino acids in the CDR3, from cysteine to phenylalanine inclusive. Just the 39-base CDR3 DNA is kept, in frame starting at base 1. CDR1 is given as SEHNR and CDR2 as FQNEAQ, both from the germline V gene (reference sequence).